This record concerns one T cell receptor (beta chain) sequence. The sample holds one count of this clone. What this receptor recognizes is not known. It has no much larger one-base neighbor in the sample; base qualities were not kept. This entry comes from a study of T cell responses to AZD1222 COVID-19 vaccine (dated by TCRdb to about 2021). Regarding the complete study: AZD1222 recipients whose second dose came at about 4 weeks and those whose second dose came at about 12 weeks were combined into one group, since spike-specific TCR depth and breadth did not differ between the two schedules. A total of approximately 240 trial participants underwent TCR sequencing, of whom some 200 had received two doses of AZD1222 and around 25 had received two doses of the MenACWY control vaccine. Trial participants were enrolled by age into subgroups of 18-55, 56-69 and 70-plus years, and about 150, 27 and 61 TCR-sequenced participants, respectively, were included in these subgroups. Here is what the overall study found, with its caveats: Reportedly, almost half of the unique spike-specific TCRs recognized epitopes lying outside the regions that are mutated in the B.1.351 and B.1.1.7 variants. In the small 56-69-year group, the increase in depth fell short of significance, most likely because of low power. CD4 TCRs associated with the vaccine covered the entire spike protein, and the dominant responses were in regions 160-218 and 743-854. Participants were mostly white British and included more females than males, and it was suggested by the authors that clonal diversity may have been underestimated. Because no samples from the day 14 peak response were available, repertoires could be characterized only after the peak T cell response. Only five or six AZD1222 recipients were SARS-CoV-2 seropositive at baseline, limiting conclusions about previously exposed vaccinees. A significant rise in spike-specific TCR breadth and depth was observed after two AZD1222 doses relative to day 0 and relative to MenACWY recipients.

The CDR3 regions of human TCRbeta chains were subjected to immunosequencing. Per the source publication's procedure: TCRs in the repertoires were matched against a reference library of SARS-CoV-2-specific TCRs that had been generated with the MIRA antigen-specificity platform. Breadth was defined as the fraction of unique TCRs that were SARS-CoV-2-associated, and depth was defined as the fraction of total T cells that were SARS-CoV-2-associated. Each spike-specific TCR was assigned to its reactive spike region and to a CD4 or CD8 class using the MIRA data. Log10-transformed breadth and depth values were compared by one-way ANOVA with Sidak's multiple comparisons tests. The table was pulled from immuneACCESS by TCRdb, which kept in-frame rearrangements only. Such tables lose some clones; where checked, under half of the loss comes from unresolved V genes, and the rest has no known cause. V, J and clone size are those of that table, while D and trimming were read from the DNA. This sample lists some 75,000 clones; roughly 88% were detected once. The ten most abundant clones make up about a tenth of the sample.

Compared with germline, V lacks 3 bases and J lacks 1 base; bases without a gene match: 6. Inclusive of the bounding cysteine and phenylalanine, the CDR3 is 16 residues long. Only CDR3 DNA is held: 48 bases, read in frame from base 1. Looking up the germline V gene (reference sequence) yields CDR1 LGHDT and CDR2 YNNKEL. Per the publication, the time point label means: baseline before first vaccination. Vaccinee samples came from UK trials COV001 and COV002, including a single-blind randomized controlled phase 2/3 trial of AZD1222 (ChAdOx1 nCoV-19) in healthy adults. For TCRbeta chain sequencing, PBMC samples were collected from trial participants at day 0 and at day 28 after the second dose.

Specimen: peripheral blood, collected on day 0 of AZD1222 vaccination. The chain is encoded by TRBV3-1 (or the pseudogene TRBV3-2) joined to TRBJ2-3, with 8 junctional bases fitting TRBD1. The sequence was collected from an adult in good health. The DNA is as follows: TGTGCCAGCAGCCAGGGGGACAGGTATCGCACAGATACGCAGTATTTT. Translated, it gives CASSQGDRYRTDTQYF.